This is a list of T cell receptor beta chains from one sample in a study of blood T cell repertoires in COVID-19. Sequencing was performed with immunoSEQ multiplex PCR; in TCRdb, only in-frame clones are kept and a portion is missing. The data hold about 380,000 clones, with approximately 88% observed a single time. Sequenced input: peripheral blood. Receptor source: a middle-aged man with acute or convalescent COVID-19. Both conserved end residues are part of each CDR3. The order of the fields is D gene, CDR3 length, J gene, clone size, V gene, CDR3 DNA, CDR3 protein. The D gene is left open where the match is weak. Clone size appears in some rows only: once, few, many, or a class for an expanded clone.

d_call: TRBD2
cdr3_length: 15
j_call: TRBJ2-1
clone_size: -
v_call: TRBV29-1
cdr3_nt: TGCAGCGTTTTTACTACGGGACTAGCGACGTATGAGCAGTTCTTC
cdr3_aa: CSVFTTGLATYEQFF

d_call: -
cdr3_length: 14
j_call: TRBJ1-1
clone_size: few
v_call: TRBV9
cdr3_nt: TGTGCCAGCAGCGATCCGGGACAGAACACTGAAGCTTTCTTT
cdr3_aa: CASSDPGQNTEAFF

d_call: TRBD1
cdr3_length: 11
j_call: TRBJ1-2
clone_size: -
v_call: TRBV29-1
cdr3_nt: TGCAGCGGGTTGACAGGGCTTGGCTACACCTTC
cdr3_aa: CSGLTGLGYTF

d_call: -
cdr3_length: 14
j_call: TRBJ2-1
clone_size: -
v_call: TRBV27
cdr3_nt: TGTGCCAGCAGTTCACTGACTAGTCGAAGTGAGCAGTTCTTC
cdr3_aa: CASSSLTSRSEQFF

d_call: -
cdr3_length: 15
j_call: TRBJ1-5
clone_size: -
v_call: TRBV5-5
cdr3_nt: TGTGCCAGCAGCTTGGGCACCCAGGGGAATCAGCCCCAGCATTTT
cdr3_aa: CASSLGTQGNQPQHF

d_call: -
cdr3_length: 16
j_call: TRBJ1-4
clone_size: few
v_call: TRBV7-8
cdr3_nt: TGTGCCAGCAGCTTAGGGTCCGGACAGAGAAATGAAAAACTGTTTTTT
cdr3_aa: CASSLGSGQRNEKLFF

d_call: -
cdr3_length: 15
j_call: TRBJ2-1
clone_size: -
v_call: TRBV21-1
cdr3_nt: TGTGCCAGCAGCAAAGAAGGGGGGGAAGGCAATGAGCAGTTCTTC
cdr3_aa: CASSKEGGEGNEQFF

d_call: -
cdr3_length: 15
j_call: TRBJ2-1
clone_size: once
v_call: TRBV5-4
cdr3_nt: TGTGCCAGCAGCGTTGACCAGGGGACCTACAATGAGCAGTTCTTC
cdr3_aa: CASSVDQGTYNEQFF

d_call: -
cdr3_length: 14
j_call: TRBJ2-1
clone_size: -
v_call: TRBV28
cdr3_nt: TGTGCCAGCAGGCCCGGGGGGCCCTACAATGAGCAGTTCTTC
cdr3_aa: CASRPGGPYNEQFF

d_call: TRBD1
cdr3_length: 15
j_call: TRBJ2-7
clone_size: -
v_call: TRBV15
cdr3_nt: TGTGCCACCAGCAGAGAGCGGGACAGGGCCTACGAGCAGTACTTC
cdr3_aa: CATSRERDRAYEQYF

d_call: -
cdr3_length: 12
j_call: TRBJ2-2
clone_size: -
v_call: TRBV29-1
cdr3_nt: TGCAGCGTTGCTGGGGCCACCGGGGAGCTGTTTTTT
cdr3_aa: CSVAGATGELFF

d_call: TRBD1
cdr3_length: 13
j_call: TRBJ1-1
clone_size: -
v_call: TRBV5-1
cdr3_nt: TGCGCCAGCAGGGAAACAGGGGGCTTTGAAGCTTTCTTT
cdr3_aa: CASRETGGFEAFF

d_call: -
cdr3_length: 15
j_call: TRBJ2-3
clone_size: -
v_call: TRBV7-9
cdr3_nt: TGTGCCAGCAGCTTAGGATTGAGGAAAACAGATACGCAGTATTTT
cdr3_aa: CASSLGLRKTDTQYF

d_call: TRBD1
cdr3_length: 14
j_call: TRBJ2-5
clone_size: -
v_call: TRBV5-5
cdr3_nt: TGTGCCAGCAGCTGGACAGGGTCCAAAGAGACCCAGTACTTC
cdr3_aa: CASSWTGSKETQYF

d_call: TRBD1
cdr3_length: 15
j_call: TRBJ1-2
clone_size: -
v_call: TRBV9
cdr3_nt: TGTGCCAGCAGCGTAGCGCGACAGGGGGTGCATGGCTACACCTTC
cdr3_aa: CASSVARQGVHGYTF

d_call: -
cdr3_length: 12
j_call: TRBJ2-5
clone_size: many
v_call: TRBV15
cdr3_nt: TGTGCCACCAGCAGATATCAAGAGACCCAGTACTTC
cdr3_aa: CATSRYQETQYF

d_call: -
cdr3_length: 15
j_call: TRBJ2-5
clone_size: -
v_call: TRBV27
cdr3_nt: TGTGCCAGCAGTTTAGTGGCTAGGAGGGCAGAGACCCAGTACTTC
cdr3_aa: CASSLVARRAETQYF

d_call: -
cdr3_length: 13
j_call: TRBJ1-5
clone_size: -
v_call: TRBV12-3/TRBV12-4
cdr3_nt: TGTGCCAGCAGTTTAAGCGGCAATCAGCCCCAGCATTTT
cdr3_aa: CASSLSGNQPQHF

d_call: -
cdr3_length: 12
j_call: TRBJ2-3
clone_size: -
v_call: TRBV4-2
cdr3_nt: TGTGCCAGCAGTCAGAGGGAGGATACGCAGTATTTT
cdr3_aa: CASSQREDTQYF

d_call: TRBD1
cdr3_length: 15
j_call: TRBJ2-1
clone_size: -
v_call: TRBV6-5
cdr3_nt: TGTGCCAGCAGTCGCTCAGGGGGCGCCCCCGTTGAGCAGTTCTTC
cdr3_aa: CASSRSGGAPVEQFF

d_call: TRBD1
cdr3_length: 15
j_call: TRBJ2-7
clone_size: once
v_call: TRBV15
cdr3_nt: TGTGCCACCAGCAGAGACCTGGGACAGGGTTACGAGCAGTACTTC
cdr3_aa: CATSRDLGQGYEQYF

d_call: -
cdr3_length: 15
j_call: TRBJ1-2
clone_size: once
v_call: TRBV27
cdr3_nt: TGTGCCAGCAGTTTTCGGGGGGACTGGGGTTTTGGCTACACCTTC
cdr3_aa: CASSFRGDWGFGYTF

d_call: -
cdr3_length: 15
j_call: TRBJ1-3
clone_size: -
v_call: TRBV25-1
cdr3_nt: TGTGCCAGCAGTGTTGGCAAGGGACTGACCCGCACCATATATTTT
cdr3_aa: CASSVGKGLTRTIYF

d_call: TRBD1
cdr3_length: 14
j_call: TRBJ2-5
clone_size: -
v_call: TRBV2
cdr3_nt: TGTGCCAGCACACGACCGGGACAGTACGAGACCCAGTACTTC
cdr3_aa: CASTRPGQYETQYF

d_call: TRBD1
cdr3_length: 16
j_call: TRBJ1-6
clone_size: -
v_call: TRBV10-3
cdr3_nt: TGTGCCATCAGTGAGTGGGGGGACAGGGGCGGTTCACCCCTCCACTTT
cdr3_aa: CAISEWGDRGGSPLHF

d_call: TRBD2
cdr3_length: 15
j_call: TRBJ2-2
clone_size: -
v_call: TRBV14
cdr3_nt: TGTGCCAGCAGCCCGCTAGCGGGAGTGTCCGGGGAGCTGTTTTTT
cdr3_aa: CASSPLAGVSGELFF

d_call: TRBD2
cdr3_length: 13
j_call: TRBJ2-1
clone_size: -
v_call: TRBV6-5
cdr3_nt: TGTGCCAGCAGTTACCTTAGCGGGGGTGAGCAGTTCTTC
cdr3_aa: CASSYLSGGEQFF

d_call: -
cdr3_length: 16
j_call: TRBJ2-1
clone_size: -
v_call: TRBV27
cdr3_nt: TGTGCCAGCAGGCCTTATACGGGCGGGGCCGCCAATGAGCAGTTCTTC
cdr3_aa: CASRPYTGGAANEQFF

d_call: -
cdr3_length: 17
j_call: TRBJ2-7
clone_size: -
v_call: TRBV7-9
cdr3_nt: TGTGCTAGCAGCTTATACGGGGGAGGCAGATTCCCCGTAGAGCAGTACTTC
cdr3_aa: CASSLYGGGRFPVEQYF

d_call: TRBD2
cdr3_length: 13
j_call: TRBJ2-7
clone_size: -
v_call: TRBV11-2
cdr3_nt: TGTGCCAGCAGCCTTAGCGGGGCTTACGAGCAGTACTTC
cdr3_aa: CASSLSGAYEQYF

d_call: TRBD2
cdr3_length: 16
j_call: TRBJ2-7
clone_size: -
v_call: TRBV5-6
cdr3_nt: TGTGCCAGCAGCTTGGGGCTAGCGGGGGGTTTATACGAGCAGTATTTC
cdr3_aa: CASSLGLAGGLYEQYF

d_call: -
cdr3_length: 15
j_call: TRBJ1-2
clone_size: -
v_call: TRBV29-1
cdr3_nt: TGCAGCGTTGAAGATCCCCGGGTGAATAACTATGGCTACACCTTC
cdr3_aa: CSVEDPRVNNYGYTF

d_call: TRBD1
cdr3_length: 15
j_call: TRBJ1-1
clone_size: -
v_call: TRBV6-5
cdr3_nt: TGTGCCAGCAGTCCCCACCTGGCCGGGACAGGGAGGTCCTTCTTT
cdr3_aa: CASSPHLAGTGRSFF

d_call: -
cdr3_length: 13
j_call: TRBJ2-7
clone_size: -
v_call: TRBV2
cdr3_nt: TGTGCCAGCCGGGGGGCGGGGAACTACGAGCAGTACTTC
cdr3_aa: CASRGAGNYEQYF

d_call: TRBD1
cdr3_length: 14
j_call: TRBJ1-1
clone_size: -
v_call: TRBV18
cdr3_nt: TGTGCCAGCTCACTGGGACAGTCGGGCACTGAAGCTTTCTTT
cdr3_aa: CASSLGQSGTEAFF

d_call: TRBD1
cdr3_length: 15
j_call: TRBJ1-1
clone_size: -
v_call: TRBV14
cdr3_nt: TGTGCCAGCAGCCAATTACAGGGGGCGGCCACTGAAGCTTTCTTT
cdr3_aa: CASSQLQGAATEAFF

d_call: -
cdr3_length: 13
j_call: TRBJ1-2
clone_size: -
v_call: TRBV6-5
cdr3_nt: TGTGCCAGCAGTCGGGACACCAGCTATGGCTACACCTTC
cdr3_aa: CASSRDTSYGYTF

d_call: TRBD1
cdr3_length: 14
j_call: TRBJ1-5
clone_size: -
v_call: TRBV5-1
cdr3_nt: TGCGCCAGCAGCCCCCAGGGGGCAGGTCAGCCCCAGCATTTT
cdr3_aa: CASSPQGAGQPQHF

d_call: -
cdr3_length: 14
j_call: TRBJ1-5
clone_size: -
v_call: TRBV28
cdr3_nt: TGTGCCAGCAGTTCGGCCGGCTCCGGGCAGCCCCAGCATTTT
cdr3_aa: CASSSAGSGQPQHF

d_call: TRBD2
cdr3_length: 15
j_call: TRBJ2-3
clone_size: -
v_call: TRBV19
cdr3_nt: TGTGCCAGTAGACTAGCGGGGGGGCGTCCAGATACGCAGTATTTT
cdr3_aa: CASRLAGGRPDTQYF

d_call: -
cdr3_length: 15
j_call: TRBJ2-3
clone_size: -
v_call: TRBV7-9
cdr3_nt: TGTGCCAGCAGCTTATGGCGGCGAGCGACAGATACGCAGTATTTT
cdr3_aa: CASSLWRRATDTQYF

d_call: -
cdr3_length: 11
j_call: TRBJ1-4
clone_size: -
v_call: TRBV20-1
cdr3_nt: TGCAGTTCCAGGGATTTCGAAAAACTGTTTTTT
cdr3_aa: CSSRDFEKLFF

d_call: -
cdr3_length: 14
j_call: TRBJ1-1
clone_size: -
v_call: TRBV7-9
cdr3_nt: TGTGCCAGCAGCTCCACCTGGGGGGAAACTGAAGCTTTCTTT
cdr3_aa: CASSSTWGETEAFF

d_call: TRBD2
cdr3_length: 13
j_call: TRBJ2-7
clone_size: once
v_call: TRBV10-3
cdr3_nt: TGTGCCATCAAGCGGGGGCCCTCCTACGAGCAGTACTTC
cdr3_aa: CAIKRGPSYEQYF